The source of this T cell receptor (beta chain) is a study of blood T cell repertoires in COVID-19 (dated by TCRdb to the early 2020s). Some background on the complete study: Collaborator samples came from the United States, Italy and Spain and covered acute and convalescent phases of COVID-19. The prospective study material was composed of cDNA or gDNA derived from T cells, B-cell-depleted T cells, or PBMCs. Subjects who had been exposed to COVID-19, were actively infected with it, or had recovered from it provided the deeply sampled blood TCRbeta repertoires that made up the dataset. A freely available public database, intended as a resource for researchers studying the immune response to SARS-CoV-2, is where the repertoires were released. Samples were obtained from the ongoing ImmuneRACE study (first 160 participants) and from about 1,300 subjects provided by 6 global collaborators. A de-identified subject ID, COVID-19 status, age in years and sex were almost always included in the sample metadata. Where available, HLA class I and class II types were obtained from metadata supplied by the sample provider rather than from assay-based typing. The study at large found these results: The amount of clinical and demographic metadata varied by source and participant and was provided uncurated.

The count of this clone is one. Its antigen has not been determined. No much larger clone exists at a distance of one base, and base qualities are not known. One collaborating source in Seattle enrolled patients during active infection and followed them longitudinally through the course of disease. The collaborating institutions used their own protocols to collect whole blood in K2EDTA tubes. For TCRbeta analysis, collaborators shipped samples as frozen whole blood, isolated PBMCs, or DNA extracted from either of those sample types. From cysteine to phenylalanine, the CDR3 is 13 amino acids long. Only the CDR3 region is kept as DNA, spanning 39 bases read in frame from base 1. As encoded in the germline V gene (reference sequence), CDR1 is LNHDA while CDR2 is SQIVND. Trimming removed 6 bases from V and 8 bases from J; the gene matches leave 6 bases unexplained. The immunoSEQ Assay, a bias-controlled multiplex PCR, was used to amplify TCRbeta CDR3 regions from genomic DNA. Per the original workflow: Within the assay, amplification of reference gene primers was used to estimate how many nucleated cells each sample contained. To quantify the absolute abundance of each unique TCRbeta CDR3 rearrangement, sequence reads were collapsed and filtered. For each sample, productive Simpson clonality was calculated by taking the square root of Simpson's diversity index across productive rearrangements. TCRdb obtained this table from immuneACCESS and retained in-frame rearrangements with V and J assigned. These tables miss some clones; where compared with another copy, unresolved V genes account for less than half of the shortfall, and the remainder is unexplained. That table gives V, J and clone size, and the DNA gave D and trimming. The table for this sample lists 200,000 to 300,000 clones; around 90% of them were counted only once. The ten largest account for around 2.6% of the sample.

This TCR came from a person aged 18 to 35 with COVID-19, enrolled during active disease. Sequencing was done on a sample of peripheral blood. This sequence uses TRBV19 and TRBJ2-1, and 8 bases in between align with TRBD1. The CDR3 has the sequence CASRGDRRYEQFF. In nucleotide form, the sequence is TGTGCCAGTAGGGGGGACAGGCGATATGAGCAGTTCTTC.